This paragraph reports one T cell receptor (beta chain). Its antigen is not known. The data are from a study of shared clonotypes between healthy human individuals. Points from the study as a whole: Having only a few donors restricted how much genetic and exposure-history diversity was captured.

Data came from immunoSEQ multiplex PCR; TCRdb stores just in-frame clones and leaves some out. The data hold about 2.4 million clones, with approximately 90% observed a single time. This CDR3 is 15 amino acids long. Germline CDR1 is LNHDA and CDR2 is SQIVND (reference sequence). Trimming stripped 7 bases from V and 1 base from J, with 14 bases between. The V call is TRBV19, the J call TRBJ1-5, with D uncertain. The specimen was naive CD4+ T cells sorted from blood. Subset noted: CD45RA+ positively selected. This receptor was identified in a man between 18 and 35 years old in good health. Written as DNA, the CDR3 is TGTGCCAGTAACCGGGGAAATAAGAGCAATCAGCCCCAGCATTTT. Amino acids: CASNRGNKSNQPQHF.